This T cell receptor (beta chain) was recorded in a study of T cell responses to AZD1222 COVID-19 vaccine. V was shortened by 7 bases and J by 5 bases, with 18 bases between the two germline ends. The germline V gene encodes CDR1 LNHDA and CDR2 SQIVND (reference sequence). The CDR3 spans 14 residues. A note on this clone: Antigen unknown.

Profiled with immunoSEQ multiplex PCR; TCRdb holds only in-frame clones, not every one. Here the sample spans about 70,000 clones, about 85% being singletons. Study-level points and caveats: Among the donors, most were white British and more were female, and clonal diversity was possibly underestimated. Among vaccine-associated CD4 TCRs, coverage spanned spike, with dominance at 160-218 and 743-854. None of the repertoires were sampled until the peak T cell response had passed.

This sample comprised peripheral blood, obtained on day 0 of AZD1222 vaccination. The source is an adult in good health. The rearrangement links TRBV19 to TRBJ2-7; D is perhaps TRBD2 (7 bases). The CDR3 is CASNNRGAVDEQYF. In DNA form, the CDR3 reads TGTGCCAGTAATAACCGGGGGGCAGTCGACGAGCAGTACTTC.